Listed below are T cell receptor beta chains from one sample, sequenced in a study of blood T cell repertoires in COVID-19. The data were produced by immunoSEQ multiplex PCR, yet TCRdb's version contains in-frame clones alone and is incomplete. The sample lists roughly 250,000 clones; around 89% were seen once. The specimen was PBMCs or T cells enriched from blood (not recorded which). Receptors were obtained from a man aged 40-49 years who had recovered from COVID-19. CDR3s include the opening cysteine and the closing phenylalanine or tryptophan. The D gene is left open where the match is weak. A clone size is listed for some rows: how often the clone was seen (once, few, many), or a class if it is expanded.

D gene	V gene	clone size	J gene	CDR3 DNA	CDR3 protein
TRBD1	TRBV5-5	NA	TRBJ1-2	TGTGCCAGCATCATTATTGAACAGGGGCAAGGAGGCTACACCTTC	CASIIIEQGQGGYTF
NA	TRBV3-1/TRBV3-2	NA	TRBJ2-3	TGTGCCAGCAGCCAAGATCGACTGAGCACAGATACGCAGTATTTT	CASSQDRLSTDTQYF
NA	TRBV19	few	TRBJ2-3	TGTGCCAGTAACTCCTGGAGCACAGATACGCAGTATTTT	CASNSWSTDTQYF
TRBD2	TRBV7-2	NA	TRBJ2-1	TGTGCCAGCAGACGATCCACCATGACTAGCGGGAGGGTGGATGAGCAGTTCTTC	CASRRSTMTSGRVDEQFF
NA	TRBV11-2	NA	TRBJ1-2	TGTGCCAGCAGCTTAGATACCCAGGGTACCGGCTACACCTTC	CASSLDTQGTGYTF
TRBD1	TRBV7-6	NA	TRBJ1-5	TGTGCCACCCCCTCGGACAGGGGAGTTGATCAGCCCCAGCATTTT	CATPSDRGVDQPQHF
TRBD2	TRBV5-8	NA	TRBJ2-1	TGTGCCAGCAGCCCTCGGCGGGGGGGCTACAATGAGCAGTTCTTC	CASSPRRGGYNEQFF
NA	TRBV9	NA	TRBJ2-5	TGTGCCAGCAGCCTGGGAGGGAGGGGGGAGACCCAGTACTTC	CASSLGGRGETQYF
TRBD2	TRBV7-9	NA	TRBJ2-7	TGTGCCAGCAGCTTAACGGGAGCGGGACTTTACGAGCAGTACTTC	CASSLTGAGLYEQYF
TRBD1	TRBV27	NA	TRBJ2-3	TGTGCCAGCAGTTGGCGAATGACACGGGACAGGAACACAGATACGCAGTATTTT	CASSWRMTRDRNTDTQYF
TRBD2	TRBV5-1	NA	TRBJ2-3	TGCGCCAGCAGCGGACGCACTAGCGGGGCCCGTACAGATACGCAGTATTTT	CASSGRTSGARTDTQYF
TRBD1	TRBV5-1	NA	TRBJ2-7	TGCGCCAGCACCTCACTGACAGGGTCCTACGAGCAGTACTTC	CASTSLTGSYEQYF
TRBD1	TRBV9	NA	TRBJ1-1	TGTGCCAGCAGCGGGGGGACAGGGGGCAACACTGAAGCTTTCTTT	CASSGGTGGNTEAFF
NA	TRBV5-1	NA	TRBJ1-6	TGCGCCAGCAGCTTGGGTCCAGGCGGGTATAATTCACCCCTCCACTTT	CASSLGPGGYNSPLHF
NA	TRBV30	NA	TRBJ1-5	TGTGCCTGGAGTGTCGGGGATTATAGCAATCAGCCCCAGCATTTT	CAWSVGDYSNQPQHF
NA	TRBV7-9	few	TRBJ1-5	TGTGCCAGCAGCTTAGGACTGTATAGCAATCAGCCCCAGCATTTT	CASSLGLYSNQPQHF
NA	TRBV19	NA	TRBJ2-7	TGTGCCAGTAGTACCACAATGAGAGGCCACGAGCAGTACTTC	CASSTTMRGHEQYF
TRBD1	TRBV5-1	NA	TRBJ1-2	TGCGCCAGTCGGACAGGGGACGACAACTATGGCTACACCTTC	CASRTGDDNYGYTF
NA	TRBV5-1	NA	TRBJ1-3	TGCGCCAGCAGCTTGACAGTACAATCTGGAAACACCATATATTTT	CASSLTVQSGNTIYF
NA	TRBV6-5	NA	TRBJ2-1	TGTGCCAGCAGTTACCGGAGGGATCGGGCTGAGCAGTTCTTC	CASSYRRDRAEQFF
NA	TRBV4-2	NA	TRBJ1-5	TGTGCCAGCAGCCTAACAGGGTATCAGCCCCAGCATTTT	CASSLTGYQPQHF
NA	TRBV5-1	NA	TRBJ1-2	TGCGCCAGCACCGACACAAACTATGGCTACACCTTC	CASTDTNYGYTF
TRBD2	TRBV7-8	once	TRBJ2-1	TGTGCCAGCAGCTTAGCGCAAGTGGCTAGCGGGAGGGGGTCCTACAATGAGCAGTTCTTC	CASSLAQVASGRGSYNEQFF
NA	TRBV19	NA	TRBJ1-1	TGTGCCAGCGATACAGGGTGGCGAACTGAAGCTTTCTTT	CASDTGWRTEAFF
TRBD2	TRBV7-6	NA	TRBJ2-1	TGTGCCAGCAGCTTCGTTAGCGGGGGGGGAGACAATGAGCAGTTCTTC	CASSFVSGGGDNEQFF
NA	TRBV25-1	once	TRBJ2-3	TGTGCCAGCAGTCCCGGCCCGAGGGCGCAGTATTTT	CASSPGPRAQYF
NA	TRBV25-1	few	TRBJ2-2	TGTGCCAGCAGTGTGGGCCGAAAGCTCGCGAACACCGGGGAGCTGTTTTTT	CASSVGRKLANTGELFF
TRBD1	TRBV6-5	NA	TRBJ2-3	TGTGCCAGCAGTTACGTCAGGGGGTCAGATACGCAGTATTTT	CASSYVRGSDTQYF
NA	TRBV4-3	NA	TRBJ2-1	TGCGCCAGCAGCCAAGATTGGGAGAGGGAGGAGCAGTTCTTC	CASSQDWEREEQFF
NA	TRBV11-3	NA	TRBJ2-2	TGTGCCAGCAGCCCTGACAGACCGAACACCGGGGAGCTGTTTTTT	CASSPDRPNTGELFF
TRBD1	TRBV6-5	NA	TRBJ2-7	TGTGCCAGCAGTTACTCTGGGACAGGGGGCGACGAGCAGTACTTC	CASSYSGTGGDEQYF
NA	TRBV19	NA	TRBJ2-6	TGTGCCAGTGAAGGCGGGCCGGGCTCTGGGGCCAACGTCCTGACTTTC	CASEGGPGSGANVLTF
NA	TRBV19	NA	TRBJ2-7	TGTGCCAGTAGTATAGATTTGCAGACCTACGAGCAGTACTTC	CASSIDLQTYEQYF
NA	TRBV29-1	NA	TRBJ2-3	TGCAGCGTTGAAAGCTTAAAAAGGAGGCTTGACGGCACAGATACGCAGTATTTT	CSVESLKRRLDGTDTQYF
NA	TRBV27	NA	TRBJ2-6	TGTGCCAGCAGTAGGATCGCGGACTCTGGGGCCAACGTCCTGACTTTC	CASSRIADSGANVLTF
NA	TRBV11-1	NA	TRBJ1-6	TGTGCCAGCAGCTTCGGTGATAATTCACCCCTCCACTTT	CASSFGDNSPLHF
TRBD2	TRBV3-1/TRBV3-2	NA	TRBJ2-2	TGTGCCAGCAGCCGCCCTAGCTTGCGGGGGGGTATCGGGGAGCTGTTTTTT	CASSRPSLRGGIGELFF
TRBD1	TRBV7-3	NA	TRBJ1-3	TGTGCCAGCAGCTTAAAATCAGGGACAGCCCGAACCACTGGAAACACCATATATTTT	CASSLKSGTARTTGNTIYF
TRBD1	TRBV15	NA	TRBJ2-7	TGTGCCACCAGCAGAGCTCAGGGGGCATCCGAGCAGTACTTC	CATSRAQGASEQYF
NA	TRBV11-2	NA	TRBJ1-6	TGTGCCAGCAGATCTTATAATTCACCCCTCCACTTT	CASRSYNSPLHF
NA	TRBV7-2	once	TRBJ2-5	TGTGCCAGCAGCCCACTGGTCTACCAAGAGACCCAGTACTTC	CASSPLVYQETQYF
TRBD1	TRBV29-1	once	TRBJ1-2	TGCAGCGTTGGTACAGGGGGCAATTATGGCTACACCTTC	CSVGTGGNYGYTF